What follows are 21 T cell receptor beta chains derived from one specimen sequenced in a study of T cell responses to AZD1222 COVID-19 vaccine. Clones were sequenced by immunoSEQ multiplex PCR, and TCRdb holds only the in-frame ones, with some missing. Of around 18,000 clones listed, 75% to 85% are singletons. The input for sequencing was peripheral blood, taken 28 days after the second AZD1222 dose. The origin of the receptors is an adult who received the AZD1222 COVID-19 vaccine.

The CDR3 sequence is CASSQDRLFTGELFF. CDR3 DNA: TGTGCCAGCAGCCAAGACAGGTTATTCACCGGGGAGCTGTTTTTT. The chain links TRBV3-1 (or the pseudogene TRBV3-2) to TRBJ2-2, with D uncertain. Germline CDR1 is LGHDT and CDR2 is YNNKEL (reference sequence). V dropped 0 bases and J dropped 4 bases, with 9 bases sitting between them. This CDR3 is built from 15 residues.

In this sample, this clone turned up once. The rearrangement uses TRBV29-1 and TRBJ1-2; D not resolved. Germline V gene lookup returns CDR1 SQVTM and CDR2 ANQGSEA. This CDR3 region has 13 residues. With 4 bases removed from V and 3 bases from J, the gap between germline ends came to 12 bases. CDR3 region: CSVGLTVDYGYTF. DNA of the CDR3: TGCAGCGTTGGCCTTACAGTAGACTATGGCTACACCTTC.

This clone has just a few counts. The J gene is TRBJ1-6, the V gene TRBV6-2 or TRBV6-3; the D gene is possibly TRBD1 (5 bases). Germline CDR1 MNHEY, CDR2 SVGEGT. Trimming removed 2 bases at V and 7 bases at J, with 12 bases between. The CDR3 loop spans 15 amino acids. Here the CDR3 DNA reads TGTGCCAGCAGTTACCCAGGGACCGGGAATTCACCCCTCCACTTT. This translates into CASSYPGTGNSPLHF.

The table lists this clone with a few counts. The chain combines TRBV19 with TRBJ1-5, with TRBD1 as a possible D gene (6 bases). CDR1 is LNHDA and CDR2 is SQIVND in the germline V gene (reference sequence). The CDR3 is 14 amino acids. Trimming shortened V by 11 bases and J by 0 bases, and 14 bases separated the two germline ends. The CDR3 DNA reads as TGTGCCTTAGGGGGGACTAATAGCAATCAGCCCCAGCATTTT. Protein: CALGGTNSNQPQHF.

The V gene is TRBV7-3, the J gene TRBJ1-6, with 9 positions matching TRBD1. The V gene's germline CDR1 is SGHTA and CDR2 FQGTGA. The V and J ends lost 5 bases and 9 bases, in that order; junction bases with no gene match: 8. This CDR3 region has 15 residues. The CDR3, as DNA: TGTGCCAGCAGCCGAAGCCCGGACAGGGGTTCACCCCTCCACTTT. Protein: CASSRSPDRGSPLHF.

This sequence joins TRBV10-3 and TRBJ1-2; 9 nucleotides agree with TRBD1. CDR1 is ENHRY and CDR2 is SYGVKD in the germline V gene. CDR3 length: 15 residues. J lost 1 base, V lost 4 bases, and 4 bases had no gene match. The CDR3 DNA is TGTGCCATCAGTGGGGGGACAGGGCTTAACTATGGCTACACCTTC. Translation: CAISGGTGLNYGYTF.

This clone has more than one count but fewer than ten. This chain joins TRBV27 and TRBJ2-7, with D possibly being TRBD1 or TRBD2 (7 bases each). Germline V lookup: CDR1 MNHEY, CDR2 SMNVEV (reference sequence). The CDR3 runs 13 residues. V was trimmed by 7 bases and J by 7 bases, leaving 17 bases between them. Here the CDR3 reads CASNYQGGGEQYF. CDR3 bases: TGTGCCAGCAATTACCAGGGGGGAGGGGAGCAGTACTTC.

The V call is TRBV11-2, the J call TRBJ1-3; a weak D match, TRBD1 (5 bases). This CDR3 comprises 15 residues. The germline V gene encodes CDR1 SGHAT and CDR2 FQNNGV. V lost 1 base and J 4 bases, leaving 11 bases between the germline ends. This chain's CDR3 is CASSLVSGRGNTIYF. The DNA for the CDR3 is TGTGCCAGCAGCTTAGTTTCAGGGCGCGGAAACACCATATATTTT.

This chain connects TRBV5-5 to TRBJ1-6; 8 bases are shared with TRBD1. V shed 2 bases and J 5 bases; nucleotides not matched to a gene: 3. The CDR3 is 15 residues long. Germline-derived CDR1 and CDR2 are SGHKS and YYEKEE (reference sequence). This CDR3 is CASSFGGQDNSPLHF. The CDR3 DNA reads as TGTGCCAGCAGCTTTGGGGGACAGGATAATTCACCCCTCCACTTT. Drawing the rest from reference TRBV5-5 and TRBJ1-6, the complete variable domain is DAGVTQSPTHLIKTRGQQVTLRCSPISGHKSVSWYQQVLGQGPQFIFQYYEKEERGRGNFPDRFSARQFPNYSSELNVNALLLGDSALYLCASSFGGQDNSPLHFGNGTRLTVT.

This clone was counted between two and nine times. The junction differs from germline at one of its ends, possibly a read error. The V call is TRBV7-8, the J call TRBJ2-3; tentatively, D is TRBD1 (5 bases). The CDR3 consists of 13 residues. Germline CDR1 SGHVS, CDR2 FQNEAQ. The CDR3 bases are TGTGCCAGCAGTTTAGACAGAACAGATACGCAGTATTTT. It is translated as CASSLDRTDTQYF.

The V call is TRBV10-3, the J call TRBJ1-2; D is uncertain. CDR3 length: 14 residues. Germline V CDR1 and CDR2: ENHRY, SYGVKD. Trimming cost V 3 bases and J 0 bases, with 8 bases left between them. CDR3 loop: CAISDSGSNYGYTF. CDR3 DNA sequence: TGTGCCATCAGTGATAGCGGTTCTAACTATGGCTACACCTTC.

The V call is TRBV7-2, the J call TRBJ2-1, with 8 bases lining up with TRBD2. Trimming cost V 7 bases and J 3 bases; bases outside gene matches: 8. Germline V gene sequence: CDR1 SGHTA, CDR2 FQGNSA. The length of the CDR3 is 15 residues. CDR3 region: CASNILSGSYNEQFF. As DNA, the CDR3 is TGTGCCAGCAATATCCTGAGCGGGAGCTACAATGAGCAGTTCTTC.

V and J are TRBV11-2 and TRBJ2-5, with TRBD2 identical over 11 bases. J lost 4 bases, V lost 4 bases, and 2 bases had no gene match. The CDR3 consists of 14 residues. CDR1 is SGHAT, CDR2 FQNNGV, per germline. The CDR3 reads CASSSTSGGETQYF. The CDR3 region has the DNA TGTGCCAGCAGCTCCACTAGCGGGGGAGAGACCCAGTACTTC.

V gene TRBV7-2 combines with J gene TRBJ1-1; D not resolved. This CDR3 has 13 residues. Per germline, CDR1 SGHTA and CDR2 FQGNSA. The V and J ends lost 5 bases and 1 base respectively, with 8 bases between them. In nucleotides, the CDR3 is TGTGCCAGCAGCCGTACAAGGAACACTGAAGCTTTCTTT. Amino acids: CASSRTRNTEAFF.

The chain combines TRBV4-1 with TRBJ1-2; 10 nucleotides line up with TRBD1. CDR1 MGHRA and CDR2 YSYEKL come from the germline V gene. The CDR3 is made up of 17 amino acids. J gave up 5 bases and V 4 bases, and 13 bases lay outside the gene matches. CDR3 sequence reads: CASSRGTGAIRRYGYTF. CDR3 nucleotides: TGCGCCAGCAGCCGCGGGACAGGGGCAATTAGGAGATATGGCTACACCTTC.

The J gene is TRBJ2-7, the V gene TRBV18; TRBD1 is a possible D gene (6 bases). The CDR3 runs 13 residues. V was pared by 7 bases and J by 7 bases, with 17 bases between. CDR1 is KGHSH and CDR2 is LQKENI in the germline V gene. The CDR3, as DNA: TGTGCCAGCTTAGAAAACAGGGCGCGGGAGCAGTACTTC. Translated: CASLENRAREQYF.

A word on this clone: The same CDR3 arises from other DNA sequences in this sample as well. This chain connects TRBV7-2 to TRBJ2-7; TRBD2 matches at 8 bases. V gave up 5 bases and J gave up 3 bases; unmatched junction bases: 15. The CDR3 sequence is 17 residues long. Germline-derived CDR1 and CDR2 are SGHTA and FQGNSA. The CDR3 sequence: CASSPPSPLAGSYEQYF. The CDR3 coding sequence is TGTGCCAGCAGCCCGCCCTCTCCATTAGCGGGAAGCTACGAGCAGTACTTC.

The V gene is TRBV5-6, the J gene TRBJ1-1; D remains unclear. Trimming stripped 0 bases from V and 4 bases from J, with 19 bases between. Germline V gene sequence: CDR1 SGHDT, CDR2 YYEEEE. There are 17 residues in the CDR3. The chain's CDR3 is CASSLDGPRWPGTEAFF. CDR3 coding DNA: TGTGCCAGCAGCTTGGACGGACCCCGATGGCCGGGCACTGAAGCTTTCTTT.

This sequence joins TRBV5-1 and TRBJ1-1, with unresolved D. The germline CDR1 and CDR2 sequences are SGHRS and YFSETQ. The CDR3 is 13 residues long. V was clipped by 2 bases and J by 5 bases, with 10 bases between them. The CDR3 DNA follows: TGCGCCAGCAGCTTAGGGTTTGAGACTGAAGCTTTCTTT. Translated: CASSLGFETEAFF.

This clone has more than one count but fewer than ten. The genes are TRBV11-3 and TRBJ2-1; 8 bases match TRBD2. J lost 4 bases, V lost 0 bases, and 2 bases had no gene match. The CDR3 extends over 15 amino acids. Germline V gene data show CDR1 as SGHNT and CDR2 as YENEEA. CDR3 sequence reads: CASSLDSGAYNEQFF. The DNA for the CDR3 is TGTGCCAGCAGCTTAGATAGCGGGGCTTACAATGAGCAGTTCTTC.

J is TRBJ2-1 and V is TRBV4-1; possible D gene TRBD1, 6 bases. The germline V gene has CDR1 MGHRA and CDR2 YSYEKL. V shed 4 bases and J shed 6 bases, with 13 bases lying between them. This CDR3 region has 14 residues. CDR3 DNA: TGCGCCAGCAGCCCGTCGGACAGACTCAATGAGCAGTTCTTC. Translating gives CASSPSDRLNEQFF.